Detailed here is one T cell receptor beta chain. The sample belongs to a study of shared clonotypes between healthy human individuals. CD45RO-negative, CCR7-positively selected cells formed the naive CD8 fraction, excluding terminally differentiated effector memory CD45RA+ cells. The assay was immunoSEQ multiplex PCR, and TCRdb's table has in-frame clones only and misses some. This sample yields about 2 million clones, of which about 95% are seen a single time; 1% to 1.5% belongs to the top ten. Trimming at V came to 0 bases and at J to 3 bases, leaving 3 bases not matched to a gene. The CDR3 sequence is 15 residues long. Germline V CDR1 and CDR2: SGHRS, YFSETQ.

Sequencing input: naive CD8+ T cells sorted from blood. J is TRBJ2-7 and V is TRBV5-1; 10 bases map to TRBD2. This receptor was taken from a young man in good health. CDR3 sequence reads: CASSLDLAGVYEQYF. As DNA, the CDR3 is TGCGCCAGCAGCTTGGATCTAGCGGGAGTCTACGAGCAGTACTTC.